The 25 T cell receptor beta chains below come from one sample, sequenced in a study of blood T cell repertoires in COVID-19. The data were produced by immunoSEQ multiplex PCR, yet TCRdb's version contains in-frame clones alone and is incomplete. The table lists roughly 140,000 clones, about nine tenths of them singletons. Material for sequencing was peripheral blood. The receptor set was obtained from a human donor in a cohort sampled during active COVID-19.

The chain employs TRBV5-4 and TRBJ2-1, with a possible D match to TRBD1 (7 bases). Germline assignment: CDR1 SGHNT and CDR2 YYREEE (reference sequence). The CDR3 sequence is 15 residues long. V lost 4 bases to trimming and J lost 7 bases, with 18 bases between them. The CDR3 DNA reads TGTGCCAGCAGCCCGGGACAGAGGGACTGGAATGAGCAGTTCTTC. Amino acids: CASSPGQRDWNEQFF.

This clone came up a few times. V gene TRBV5-1 combines with J gene TRBJ2-2, with D perhaps matching TRBD2 (6 bases). This CDR3 has 15 residues. Between the trimmed V and J ends, which lost 3 bases and 1 base, there was a span of 10 bases. Germline CDR1 is SGHRS and CDR2 is YFSETQ. CDR3 in DNA: TGCGCCAGCAGCTGGACGGGACTGAACACCGGGGAGCTGTTTTTT. This gives the protein CASSWTGLNTGELFF.

The genes are TRBV28 and TRBJ1-3, with TRBD1 matching 10 bases. The germline gives CDR1 MDHEN, CDR2 SYDVKM. This CDR3 has 15 residues. V lost 5 bases to trimming and J lost 4 bases; unmatched junction nucleotides: 5. Here the CDR3 reads CASSRTGGNGNTIYF. The CDR3, as DNA: TGTGCCAGCAGTAGGACAGGGGGTAACGGAAACACCATATATTTT.

This clone was seen repeatedly, ten times or more. The V call is TRBV5-8, the J call TRBJ2-2; tentatively, D is TRBD1 (6 bases). Between the trimmed V and J ends, which lost 4 bases and 0 bases, there was a span of 13 bases. This CDR3 contains 16 residues. The V gene's germline CDR1 is SGHTS and CDR2 YDEGEE. The CDR3 is CASSQGRITNTGELFF. CDR3 in DNA: TGTGCCAGCAGCCAGGGGCGGATAACGAACACCGGGGAGCTGTTTTTT.

The rearrangement joins TRBV28 to TRBJ2-5, with TRBD2 matching 7 bases. Per germline, CDR1 MDHEN and CDR2 SYDVKM. The CDR3 is made up of 15 amino acids. Trimming cost V 6 bases and J 1 base; bases outside gene matches: 8. The CDR3 DNA is TGTGCCAGCAGCGGGGAGGGCAGTATCCAAGAGACCCAGTACTTC. This codes for CASSGEGSIQETQYF.

Comment on this clone: Sequence at one end of the junction differs from germline and may be a read error. This chain connects TRBV7-7 to TRBJ2-1; 7 bases line up with TRBD2. The CDR3 is 13 residues long. Looked up from germline, CDR1 is SSHAT and CDR2 is FNYEAQ (reference sequence). CDR3 bases: TGTGCTAGCAGCCGGGACTATGACAATGAGCAGTTCTTC. Encoded protein: CASSRDYDNEQFF.

V and J are TRBV6-5 and TRBJ1-2; D might be TRBD1 (6 bases). The CDR3 runs to 15 residues. Trimming took 2 bases from V and 3 from J, leaving 13 bases between them. Germline V CDR1 and CDR2: MNHEY, SVGAGI. The CDR3 DNA sequence: TGTGCCAGCAGTTACATCGGGGGGCGCGACTATGGCTACACCTTC. As protein: CASSYIGGRDYGYTF.

The chain employs TRBV19 and TRBJ1-5; the D gene is possibly TRBD1 (5 bases). There are 14 residues in the CDR3. V was pared by 4 bases and J by 9 bases, with 16 bases between. Looked up from germline, CDR1 is LNHDA and CDR2 is SQIVND (reference sequence). The CDR3 spells CASSTDQAGGPQHF. The CDR3 DNA sequence: TGTGCCAGTAGTACCGACCAGGCGGGGGGGCCCCAGCATTTT.

V usage is TRBV29-1 and J usage is TRBJ1-4, with 8 bases that match TRBD1. CDR3 length: 13 residues. Germline trimming cut 6 bases from V and 7 bases from J; bases unmatched to any gene: 7. Per germline, CDR1 SQVTM and CDR2 ANQGSEA. The CDR3 loop reads CSVGQGKGEKLFF. The CDR3 DNA follows: TGCAGCGTCGGACAGGGCAAAGGTGAAAAACTGTTTTTT.

The chain employs TRBV7-6 and TRBJ2-1, with 7 bases that match TRBD2. This CDR3 contains 16 residues. Germline lookup yields CDR1 SGHVS and CDR2 FNYEAQ. Trimming cost V 1 base and J 2 bases; bases outside gene matches: 5. Here the CDR3 DNA reads TGTGCCAGCAGCTTAGTTTCTAGCGGAACCTACAATGAGCAGTTCTTC. This translates into CASSLVSSGTYNEQFF.

This clone was detected a few times. The chain combines TRBV5-6 with TRBJ1-1, with D possibly being TRBD1 (5 bases). The CDR3 spans 18 residues. Trimming stripped 0 bases from V and 2 bases from J, with 20 bases between. The germline V gene has CDR1 SGHDT and CDR2 YYEEEE. The CDR3 loop is CASSLGGAGPLLNTEAFF. In nucleotides, the CDR3 is TGTGCCAGCAGCTTGGGAGGGGCGGGGCCACTCCTCAACACTGAAGCTTTCTTT. Full variable domain (outside the CDR3, taken from reference TRBV5-6 and TRBJ1-1): DAGVTQSPTHLIKTRGQQVTLRCSPKSGHDTVSWYQQALGQGPQFIFQYYEEEERQRGNFPDRFSGHQFPNYSSELNVNALLLGDSALYLCASSLGGAGPLLNTEAFFGQGTRLTVV.

This chain uses TRBV5-1 with TRBJ2-7, with 8 bases matching TRBD1. The V segment lost 0 bases and the J segment 4 bases; nucleotides outside the gene matches: 6. Germline V gene sequence: CDR1 SGHRS, CDR2 YFSETQ. The CDR3 runs to 15 residues. CDR3: CASSLVGQGAYEQYF. Written as DNA, the CDR3 is TGCGCCAGCAGCTTGGTCGGCCAGGGGGCGTACGAGCAGTACTTC.

The CDR3 is CASSPRSGSTNNEQFF. The CDR3, as DNA: TGTGCCAGCTCACCAAGGAGCGGGAGTACCAACAATGAGCAGTTCTTC. The rearrangement links TRBV18 to TRBJ2-1; 8 bases match TRBD2. CDR3 length: 16 amino acids. V lost 2 bases and J lost 5; bases outside the gene matches: 8. Germline loops: CDR1 KGHSH, CDR2 LQKENI.

This rearrangement joins TRBV27 to TRBJ1-2; D is uncertain. Trimming stripped 5 bases from V and 2 bases from J, with 24 bases between. Germline assignment: CDR1 MNHEY and CDR2 SMNVEV (reference sequence). This CDR3 region has 18 residues. The CDR3 region is CASSRRPLEADRNYGYTF. The CDR3 DNA follows: TGTGCCAGCAGTCGCCGCCCCTTGGAGGCTGATCGAAACTATGGCTACACCTTC.

V is TRBV4-1 and J is TRBJ1-5; tentatively, D is TRBD1 (5 bases). Germline V lookup: CDR1 MGHRA, CDR2 YSYEKL. This CDR3 contains 15 residues. With 1 base removed from V and 2 bases from J, the gap between germline ends came to 9 bases. Here the CDR3 reads CASSQVGQGNQPQHF. CDR3 nucleotides: TGCGCCAGCAGCCAAGTGGGGCAGGGCAATCAGCCCCAGCATTTT.

The V gene is TRBV4-3, the J gene TRBJ2-3; 9 bases match TRBD2. J lost 13 bases, V lost 3 bases, and 14 bases had no gene match. CDR3 length: 15 residues. The germline CDR1 and CDR2 sequences are LGHNA and YSLEER. The CDR3 DNA sequence: TGCGCCAGCAGCCAGGGGTGGGGGGGGACTAGCCATAAGTATTTT. Translation: CASSQGWGGTSHKYF.

The rearrangement uses TRBV3-1 (or the pseudogene TRBV3-2) and TRBJ1-5; D is perhaps TRBD1 (6 bases). Trimming took 4 bases from V and 6 from J, leaving 10 bases between them. This CDR3 comprises 13 residues. The V gene's germline CDR1 is LGHDT and CDR2 YNNKEL (reference sequence). The CDR3 coding sequence is TGTGCCAGCAGCCGTGGGGGCCGTCAGCCCCAGCATTTT. Protein product: CASSRGGRQPQHF.

This chain connects TRBV7-2 to TRBJ2-5, with unresolved D. V was clipped by 1 base and J by 4 bases, with 7 bases between them. Germline values: CDR1 SGHTA, CDR2 FQGNSA. The CDR3 sequence is 13 residues long. This CDR3 is CASSLVPRETQYF. CDR3 nucleotides: TGTGCCAGCAGCTTAGTTCCGAGAGAGACCCAGTACTTC.

Only one count was recorded for this clone. The chain links TRBV7-6 to TRBJ2-2; TRBD2 matches at 7 bases. Germline CDR1 and CDR2: SGHVS and FNYEAQ. The CDR3 contains 18 residues. The J segment lost 0 bases and the V segment lost 4 bases, leaving 11 bases of the junction unmatched. The chain's CDR3 is CASSSYGVAGTNTGELFF. The CDR3 DNA sequence: TGTGCCAGCAGCTCCTACGGGGTAGCGGGTACGAACACCGGGGAGCTGTTTTTT.

V is TRBV10-3 and J is TRBJ2-7; TRBD1 matches 7 bases. This CDR3 is built from 16 residues. J gave up 5 bases and V 11 bases, and 21 bases lay outside the gene matches. Germline-derived CDR1 and CDR2 are ENHRY and SYGVKD. CDR3 coding DNA: TGTGCCTCTAGGGGAAGGGGGCGAGAAGAGTACGACGAGCAGTACTTC. It is translated as CASRGRGREEYDEQYF.

This sequence joins TRBV7-2 and TRBJ2-1, with 11 positions matching TRBD2. V lost 5 bases, J lost 4 bases, and 4 bases stayed unmatched. CDR3 size: 15 residues. CDR1 is SGHTA and CDR2 is FQGNSA in the germline V gene. CDR3 nucleotide sequence: TGTGCCAGCAGCCACGGGACTAGCGGATACAATGAGCAGTTCTTC. Encoded protein: CASSHGTSGYNEQFF.

The chain has TRBV4-1 and TRBJ2-3; 9 bases fit TRBD2. The CDR3 runs to 17 residues. Trimming at V came to 0 bases and at J to 2 bases, leaving 6 bases not matched to a gene. CDR1 is MGHRA and CDR2 is YSYEKL in the germline V gene. In DNA form, the CDR3 reads TGCGCCAGCAGCCAAGACCCGGGACTAGCTCTCACAGATACGCAGTATTTT. Amino acid sequence: CASSQDPGLALTDTQYF.

The rearrangement uses TRBV9 and TRBJ2-1; 11 positions match TRBD2. From germline, CDR1 is SGDLS and CDR2 YYNGEE. This CDR3 has 19 residues. J was trimmed by 0 bases and V by 3 bases; bases with no gene match: 11. The CDR3 sequence: CASSADRGLAEGSYNEQFF. The CDR3 DNA follows: TGTGCCAGCAGCGCGGACAGGGGACTAGCGGAAGGCTCCTACAATGAGCAGTTCTTC. Variable domain in full (rest from reference TRBV9 and TRBJ2-1): DSGVTQTPKHLITATGQRVTLRCSPRSGDLSVYWYQQSLDQGLQFLIQYYNGEERAKGNILERFSAQQFPDLHSELNLSSLELGDSALYFCASSADRGLAEGSYNEQFFGPGTRLTVL.

The chain is built from TRBV28 and TRBJ1-4; D unclear. Trimming removed 3 bases from V and 0 bases from J, with 8 bases in between. The CDR3 is 15 amino acids. Germline V gene sequence: CDR1 MDHEN, CDR2 SYDVKM. The CDR3 reads CASSFIGATNEKLFF. The CDR3 nucleotides read TGTGCCAGCAGTTTTATCGGGGCAACTAATGAAAAACTGTTTTTT.

This chain joins TRBV24-1 and TRBJ2-3; D unresolved. V was trimmed by 3 bases and J by 0 bases, leaving 12 bases between them. Germline values: CDR1 KGHDR, CDR2 SFDVKD. The CDR3 has 16 amino acids. DNA for the CDR3: TGTGCCACCAGTGATCCAACCCGCGGTAGCACAGATACGCAGTATTTT. It specifies CATSDPTRGSTDTQYF.